This TCR beta chain came from a study of control samples from healthy donors and cancer patients. The CDR3 loop spans 13 amino acids. Between the trimmed V and J ends, which lost 1 base and 6 bases, there was a span of 7 bases. Per germline, CDR1 LGHNA and CDR2 YSLEER. Clones were sequenced by immunoSEQ multiplex PCR, and TCRdb holds only the in-frame ones, with some missing. The data show tens of thousands of clones, around 84% seen once. The rearrangement uses TRBV4-3 and TRBJ2-4; possibly TRBD2 for D (5 bases). This receptor was obtained from a woman between 45 and 65 years old with lung cancer. Input material: PBMCs. The DNA for the CDR3 is TGCGCCAGCAGCCAAGGGAGGTTAAACATTCAGTACTTC. It yields the protein CASSQGRLNIQYF.